The 11 T cell receptor beta chains below all came from one sample that was sequenced in a study of shared clonotypes between healthy human individuals (dated by TCRdb to between 2020 and 2021). Library method: the immunoSEQ multiplex PCR assay. TCRdb retrieved this table from immuneACCESS and kept in-frame rearrangements only. Not all clones are present; in checked studies, unresolved V genes account for under half, and no reason is known for the remainder. The sample profile shows 800,000 to 1,200,000 clones; roughly 74% of them were found once. The biggest ten clones account for roughly 0.56% of the sample. Sequenced: memory CD4+ T cells from PBMCs. In the paper's terms, the cell subset or site label means: CD45RA-negative fraction. The origin of the receptors is a man between 18 and 29 years old in good health. Some clones in this sample may be carry-over from other donors' samples.

CDR3 coding DNA: TGTGCCAGCAGCTTACGGACAGGGGAGACGGGAAACACCATATATTTT. It codes for CASSLRTGETGNTIYF. The chain uses TRBV7-9 and TRBJ1-3; 9 bases fit TRBD1. With V trimmed by 2 bases and J by 4 bases, 6 bases remained unmatched. This CDR3 is built from 16 residues. CDR1 SEHNR and CDR2 FQNEAQ come from the germline V gene (reference sequence). Supplemented by reference TRBV7-9 and TRBJ1-3, the full variable domain reads DTGVSQNPRHKITKRGQNVTFRCDPISEHNRLYWYRQTLGQGPEFLTYFQNEAQLEKSRLLSDRFSAERPKGSFSTLEIQRTEQGDSAMYLCASSLRTGETGNTIYFGEGSWLTVV.

The V gene is TRBV28, the J gene TRBJ1-4; D gene ambiguous. Germline CDR1 is MDHEN and CDR2 is SYDVKM. V lost 3 bases, J lost 2 bases, and 7 bases lay in between. The CDR3 length is 14 residues. CDR3 residues: CASSFPETNEKLFF. In DNA form, the CDR3 reads TGTGCCAGCAGTTTCCCAGAGACTAATGAAAAACTGTTTTTT.

The chain combines TRBV19 with TRBJ1-3; maybe TRBD1 (5 bases). The CDR3 totals 15 residues. Germline CDR1 reads LNHDA; CDR2 reads SQIVND (reference sequence). Trimming took 2 bases from V and 1 from J, leaving 9 bases between them. CDR3 DNA sequence: TGTGCCAGTAGTATACGCAGGGCATCTGGAAACACCATATATTTT. Translating it yields CASSIRRASGNTIYF.

The chain joins TRBV2 to TRBJ2-2; 9 positions agree with TRBD2. After removal of 7 bases from V and 4 bases from J, the junction contained 13 bases not matched to a gene. The CDR3 loop spans 17 amino acids. CDR1 SNHLY and CDR2 FYNNEI come from the germline V gene. CDR3 coding DNA: TGTGCCAGCAAGAGGACTAGCGTTAGAGCAAGCACCGGGGAGCTGTTTTTT. Amino acid sequence: CASKRTSVRASTGELFF. Filled out from reference TRBV2 and TRBJ2-2, the complete variable domain reads EPEVTQTPSHQVTQMGQEVILRCVPISNHLYFYWYRQILGQKVEFLVSFYNNEISEKSEIFDDQFSVERPDGSNFTLKIRSTKLEDSAMYFCASKRTSVRASTGELFFGEGSRLTVL.

This clone was observed a single time. The rearrangement joins TRBV6-5 to TRBJ2-7; D ambiguous. Per germline, CDR1 MNHEY and CDR2 SVGAGI. The V end was cut by 6 bases, the J end by 5 bases, with 17 bases between. This CDR3 spans 14 amino acids. The CDR3 DNA reads TGTGCCAGCAGCCCTTCTTACACCGGACACGAGCAGTACTTC. Protein product: CASSPSYTGHEQYF.

For the CDR3, the DNA is TGCGCCAGCAGCTTTACCGGGCCGGATTCACCCCTCCACTTT. This codes for CASSFTGPDSPLHF. The rearrangement uses TRBV5-1 and TRBJ1-6; D not certain. The CDR3 has 14 residues. Trimming left V 2 bases short and J 8 bases short, with 11 bases between. Germline-derived CDR1 and CDR2 are SGHRS and YFSETQ.

The rearrangement links TRBV23-1 to TRBJ2-6; 9 bases agree with TRBD1. TRBV23-1 is an open reading frame whose function is uncertain. V was clipped by 8 bases and J by 2 bases; unmatched bases: 10. The CDR3 totals 17 residues. The CDR3 reads CASRFRDRAPGANVLTF. CDR3 in DNA: TGCGCCAGCCGTTTCCGGGACAGGGCCCCTGGGGCCAACGTCCTGACTTTC.

The rearrangement joins TRBV6-1 to TRBJ1-2; no clear D. This CDR3 region has 13 residues. Germline V gene data show CDR1 as MNHNS and CDR2 as SASEGT. V lost 2 bases, J lost 7 bases, and 11 bases lay in between. Here the CDR3 DNA reads TGTGCCAGCAGTGAATATAGGGTTAGTGGCTACACCTTC. This translates into CASSEYRVSGYTF.

The rearrangement links TRBV5-1 to TRBJ2-5; 11 positions match TRBD2. The V gene's germline CDR1 is SGHRS and CDR2 YFSETQ. The CDR3 contains 17 residues. The trim removed 4 bases at V and 4 bases at J, leaving 12 bases unmatched. The CDR3 DNA reads TGCGCCAGCAGCATAGGAGGACTAGCGGGTATGGGAGAGACCCAGTACTTC. It yields the protein CASSIGGLAGMGETQYF.

The table lists this clone with a count of one. The chain uses TRBV7-2 and TRBJ2-1, with 15 bases that match TRBD2. CDR1 is SGHTA and CDR2 is FQGNSA in the germline V gene. The CDR3 is made up of 17 amino acids. J lost 5 bases, V lost 4 bases, and 6 bases had no gene match. CDR3 sequence: CASSSGLAGGWNNEQFF. The CDR3 DNA follows: TGTGCCAGCAGCTCCGGACTAGCGGGAGGGTGGAACAATGAGCAGTTCTTC.

The CDR3 nucleotides are TGTGCCAGCAGTCCACTCGAAAGCGGGACCCGCACAGATACGCAGTATTTT. It encodes CASSPLESGTRTDTQYF. The chain joins TRBV28 to TRBJ2-3; 7 bases map to TRBD2. Germline trimming cut 5 bases from V and 1 base from J; bases unmatched to any gene: 12. The CDR3 has 17 amino acids. CDR1 is MDHEN, CDR2 SYDVKM, per germline.